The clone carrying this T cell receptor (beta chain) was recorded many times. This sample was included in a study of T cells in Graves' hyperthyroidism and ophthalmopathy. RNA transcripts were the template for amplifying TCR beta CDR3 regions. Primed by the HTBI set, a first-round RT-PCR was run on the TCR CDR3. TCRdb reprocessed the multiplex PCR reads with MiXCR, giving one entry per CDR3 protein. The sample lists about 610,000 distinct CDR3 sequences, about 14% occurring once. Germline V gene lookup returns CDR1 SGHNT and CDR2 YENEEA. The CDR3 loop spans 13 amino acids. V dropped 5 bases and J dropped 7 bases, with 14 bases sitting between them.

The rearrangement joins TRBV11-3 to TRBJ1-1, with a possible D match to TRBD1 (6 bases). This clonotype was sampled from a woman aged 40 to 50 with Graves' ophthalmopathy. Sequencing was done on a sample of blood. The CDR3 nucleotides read TGTGCCAGCAGCCTCGGGACATATGATGAAGCTTTCTTT. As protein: CASSLGTYDEAFF.